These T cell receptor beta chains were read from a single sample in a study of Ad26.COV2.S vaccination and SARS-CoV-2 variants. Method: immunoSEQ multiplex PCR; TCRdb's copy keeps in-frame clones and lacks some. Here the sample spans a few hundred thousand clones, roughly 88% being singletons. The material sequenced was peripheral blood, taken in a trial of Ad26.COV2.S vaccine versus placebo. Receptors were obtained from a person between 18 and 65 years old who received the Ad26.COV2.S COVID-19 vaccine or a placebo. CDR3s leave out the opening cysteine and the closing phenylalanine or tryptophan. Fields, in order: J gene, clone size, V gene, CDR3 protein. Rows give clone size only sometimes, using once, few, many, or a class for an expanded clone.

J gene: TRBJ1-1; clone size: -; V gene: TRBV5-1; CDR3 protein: ASSWRTGNTEAF
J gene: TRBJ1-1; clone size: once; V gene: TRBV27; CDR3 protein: ASSTVGGKAF
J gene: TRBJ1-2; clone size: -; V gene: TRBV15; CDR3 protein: ATSRGNRGEEYGYT
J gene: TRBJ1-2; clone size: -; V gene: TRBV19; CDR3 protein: ASRNDQGYGYT
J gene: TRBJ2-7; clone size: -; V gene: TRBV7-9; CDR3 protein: ASSLFRGDRGPEQY
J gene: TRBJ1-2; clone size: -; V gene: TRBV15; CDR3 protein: ATSRETGGFNYGYT
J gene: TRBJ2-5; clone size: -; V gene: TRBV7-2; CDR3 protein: ASSLGQGGGGETQY
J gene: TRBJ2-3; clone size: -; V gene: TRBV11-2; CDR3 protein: ASSPSPWTQVTQY
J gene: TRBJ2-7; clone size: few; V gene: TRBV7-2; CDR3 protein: ASSYQTGSSYEQY
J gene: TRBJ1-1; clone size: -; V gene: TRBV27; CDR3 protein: ASSPFQNRAEAF
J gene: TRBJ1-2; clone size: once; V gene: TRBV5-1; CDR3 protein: ASSLVPYGYT
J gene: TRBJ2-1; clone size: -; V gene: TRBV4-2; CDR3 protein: ASSQGVTGDNEQF
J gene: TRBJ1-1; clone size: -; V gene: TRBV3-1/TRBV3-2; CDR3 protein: ASSQDRQGRSRAF
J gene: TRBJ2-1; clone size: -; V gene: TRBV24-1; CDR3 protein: ATSDPTLARRF
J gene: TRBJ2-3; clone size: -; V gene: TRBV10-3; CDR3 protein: AIRNSGVGTDTQY
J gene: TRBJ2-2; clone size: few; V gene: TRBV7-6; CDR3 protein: ASSLVLSTGELF
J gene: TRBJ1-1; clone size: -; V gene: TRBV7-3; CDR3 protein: ASSVGTGNTEAF